A single sample gave rise to the 19 T cell receptor beta chains below, sequenced in a study of cytomegalovirus exposure and HLA in healthy donors (dated by TCRdb to 2016 to 2017). The library was made by the immunoSEQ multiplex PCR assay. For the multiplex PCR, a mixture combining 60 forward primers for TCR Vbeta segments and 13 reverse primers for TCR Jbeta segments was used. Held by TCRdb, this immuneACCESS table contains in-frame sequences only and omits some clones. Under half of the omission traces to an unresolved V gene where checked; the cause of the rest is unknown. Counted in this sample were about 250,000 clones; roughly two thirds of them appeared once. The ten biggest clones cover approximately 2.1% of the sample. Sequencing was done on a sample of PBMCs. These receptors all come from a female donor in good health and CMV-seronegative.

Remarks on this clone: At one of its ends the junction is not consistent with the germline gene, which may arise from a read error. Other DNA variants within this sample encode the same CDR3. This rearrangement joins TRBV25-1 to TRBJ2-7; D uncertain. Germline lookup yields CDR1 MGHDK and CDR2 SYGVNS. This CDR3 has 11 amino acids. The CDR3 DNA sequence: TGTGCTAGCAGTGAGCGCTACGAGCAGTACTTC. It encodes CASSERYEQYF.

This rearrangement joins TRBV5-6 to TRBJ1-1; D not certain. Germline V CDR1 and CDR2: SGHDT, YYEEEE. The V end was cut by 2 bases, the J end by 7 bases, with 12 bases between. This CDR3 has 13 residues. The CDR3 sequence is CASSFGSFVEAFF. The CDR3, as DNA: TGTGCCAGCAGCTTTGGTAGTTTTGTTGAAGCTTTCTTT.

A few counts support this clone. V gene TRBV5-1 combines with J gene TRBJ2-2, with D perhaps TRBD1 (6 bases). Germline loops: CDR1 SGHRS, CDR2 YFSETQ. V was cut by 0 bases and J by 6 bases, with 12 bases left in between. The CDR3 is made up of 15 amino acids. CDR3 residues: CASSLDPGAAGELFF. The CDR3 DNA is TGCGCCAGCAGCTTGGACCCAGGGGCGGCCGGGGAGCTGTTTTTT.

The chain has TRBV27 and TRBJ2-7; 7 bases align to TRBD1. Germline values: CDR1 MNHEY, CDR2 SMNVEV (reference sequence). Germline trimming cut 2 bases from V and 5 bases from J; bases unmatched to any gene: 3. The CDR3 sequence is 13 residues long. CDR3 sequence reads: CASSLPGQDEQYF. The CDR3 nucleotides are TGTGCCAGCAGTTTACCAGGACAGGACGAGCAGTACTTC.

This sequence joins TRBV6-1 and TRBJ1-1; D unresolved. The CDR3 spans 14 residues. Germline V gene lookup returns CDR1 MNHNS and CDR2 SASEGT. Trimming stripped 2 bases from V and 0 bases from J, with 7 bases between. CDR3: CASSEPGMNTEAFF. Written as DNA, the CDR3 is TGTGCCAGCAGTGAACCGGGGATGAACACTGAAGCTTTCTTT.

The chain couples TRBV7-2 to TRBJ2-7; weak D call: TRBD1 (5 bases). This CDR3 region has 14 residues. V lost 7 bases, J lost 0 bases, and 13 bases lay in between. The germline V gene encodes CDR1 SGHTA and CDR2 FQGNSA. The CDR3 reads CASTWGAVSYEQYF. CDR3 nucleotide sequence: TGTGCCAGCACCTGGGGCGCCGTCTCCTACGAGCAGTACTTC. Supplemented by reference TRBV7-2 and TRBJ2-7, the full variable domain reads GAGVSQSPSNKVTEKGKDVELRCDPISGHTALYWYRQSLGQGLEFLIYFQGNSAPDKSGLPSDRFSAERTGGSVSTLTIQRTQQEDSAVYLCASTWGAVSYEQYFGPGTRLTVT.

The rearrangement links TRBV10-3 to TRBJ1-1; D unclear. V gave up 5 bases and J gave up 4 bases, with 8 bases separating them. Germline loops: CDR1 ENHRY, CDR2 SYGVKD. This CDR3 comprises 12 residues. The CDR3 DNA is TGTGCCATCAGTCTTGAGGGCACTGAAGCTTTCTTT. Encoded protein: CAISLEGTEAFF.

The V gene is TRBV11-3, the J gene TRBJ2-2; 8 bases agree with TRBD1. This CDR3 contains 15 residues. J was trimmed by 3 bases and V by 4 bases; bases with no gene match: 4. CDR1 and CDR2 from the germline V gene are SGHNT and YENEEA. CDR3 sequence reads: CASSSAGGHTGELFF. CDR3 DNA: TGTGCCAGCAGCTCTGCAGGGGGCCACACCGGGGAGCTGTTTTTT.

This clone was detected a few times. The chain has TRBV9 and TRBJ1-1; D remains unclear. This CDR3 spans 14 amino acids. V gave up 0 bases and J gave up 0 bases, with 6 bases separating them. Germline V gene data show CDR1 as SGDLS and CDR2 as YYNGEE. The CDR3 here is CASSVGHVNTEAFF. The CDR3 DNA is TGTGCCAGCAGCGTAGGACACGTGAACACTGAAGCTTTCTTT.

This clone was picked up a small number of times. The chain is built from TRBV28 and TRBJ2-4; TRBD2 matches at 7 bases. Germline V gives CDR1 MDHEN, CDR2 SYDVKM. This CDR3 has 15 amino acids. V was clipped by 10 bases and J by 0 bases; unmatched bases: 9. The CDR3: CATIAGIRAKNIQYF. CDR3 coding DNA: TGTGCCACCATAGCGGGTATAAGAGCCAAAAACATTCAGTACTTC.

The chain has TRBV7-6 and TRBJ2-3; 8 bases fit TRBD2. The CDR3 length is 17 residues. Trimming at V came to 1 base and at J to 4 bases, leaving 10 bases not matched to a gene. Germline CDR1 is SGHVS and CDR2 is FNYEAQ. CDR3 region: CASSLVWAGGGPDTQYF. For the CDR3, the DNA is TGTGCCAGCAGCTTAGTTTGGGCGGGAGGAGGGCCAGATACGCAGTATTTT.

The genes are TRBV6-1 and TRBJ2-7; D might be TRBD1 (6 bases). CDR1 and CDR2 from the germline V gene are MNHNS and SASEGT. The CDR3 covers 16 residues. V was trimmed by 3 bases and J by 4 bases, leaving 19 bases between them. The CDR3 region has the DNA TGTGCCAGCAGTGACCTATTAGACAGGCTGGTATACGAGCAGTACTTC. Amino acid sequence: CASSDLLDRLVYEQYF.

On this clone itself: An end of the junction differs from the germline gene, which may be a read error. The V and J genes are TRBV7-9 and TRBJ2-1, with 8 bases that match TRBD2. This CDR3 has 16 amino acids. The germline gives CDR1 SEHNR, CDR2 FQNEAQ (reference sequence). In nucleotides, the CDR3 is TGTTCCAGCAGCTTAGCCCCCAGCGGGAGAGGTAATGAGCAGTTCTTC. It specifies CSSSLAPSGRGNEQFF.

The chain combines TRBV20-1 with TRBJ2-3; TRBD2 agrees at 7 bases. V was clipped by 5 bases and J by 6 bases; unmatched bases: 2. CDR3 length: 11 residues. Germline loops: CDR1 DFQATT, CDR2 SNEGSKA (reference sequence). The CDR3 bases are TGCAGTGCTTGGCGGGGGGATACGCAGTATTTT. Its translation is CSAWRGDTQYF.

The chain couples TRBV5-1 to TRBJ1-2; 7 bases are shared with TRBD1. The germline gives CDR1 SGHRS, CDR2 YFSETQ. The CDR3 consists of 15 residues. The V and J ends lost 4 bases and 2 bases, in that order; junction bases with no gene match: 8. The CDR3 loop is CASSLSPGQNYGYTF. The CDR3 nucleotides read TGCGCCAGCAGCCTTTCCCCGGGACAGAACTATGGCTACACCTTC.

The rearrangement links TRBV4-1 to TRBJ1-5, with TRBD1 matching 12 bases. J lost 3 bases, V lost 1 base, and 7 bases had no gene match. CDR1 is MGHRA and CDR2 is YSYEKL in the germline V gene. This CDR3 has 18 amino acids. Written as DNA, the CDR3 is TGCGCCAGCAGCCAAGTTTTCGGGACAGGGGGCTTCAATCAGCCCCAGCATTTT. It yields the protein CASSQVFGTGGFNQPQHF.

V and J are TRBV19 and TRBJ1-1, with 9 bases lining up with TRBD1. V was clipped by 6 bases and J by 7 bases; unmatched bases: 9. The CDR3 runs to 14 residues. CDR1 LNHDA and CDR2 SQIVND come from the germline V gene (reference sequence). CDR3 protein: CASRTNRGHGEAFF. Written as DNA, the CDR3 is TGTGCCAGTAGGACCAACAGGGGGCACGGTGAAGCTTTCTTT.

This clone was counted between two and nine times. CDR3 nucleotide sequence: TGCAGCGTTTCTACAGGGGGCACTGAAGCTTTCTTT. Translated: CSVSTGGTEAFF. The rearrangement joins TRBV29-1 to TRBJ1-1; 8 bases align to TRBD1. Germline V CDR1 and CDR2: SQVTM, ANQGSEA. The CDR3 sequence is 12 residues long. V was pared by 5 bases and J by 4 bases, with 3 bases of the junction left unmatched.

The chain has TRBV7-8 and TRBJ2-7; TRBD1 agrees at 8 bases. In germline, CDR1 is SGHVS, CDR2 FQNEAQ. The CDR3 is made up of 14 amino acids. J gave up 2 bases and V 2 bases, and 2 bases lay outside the gene matches. The DNA for the CDR3 is TGTGCCAGCAGCTTAAGACAGGGGACCTACGAGCAGTACTTC. Translation gives CASSLRQGTYEQYF.